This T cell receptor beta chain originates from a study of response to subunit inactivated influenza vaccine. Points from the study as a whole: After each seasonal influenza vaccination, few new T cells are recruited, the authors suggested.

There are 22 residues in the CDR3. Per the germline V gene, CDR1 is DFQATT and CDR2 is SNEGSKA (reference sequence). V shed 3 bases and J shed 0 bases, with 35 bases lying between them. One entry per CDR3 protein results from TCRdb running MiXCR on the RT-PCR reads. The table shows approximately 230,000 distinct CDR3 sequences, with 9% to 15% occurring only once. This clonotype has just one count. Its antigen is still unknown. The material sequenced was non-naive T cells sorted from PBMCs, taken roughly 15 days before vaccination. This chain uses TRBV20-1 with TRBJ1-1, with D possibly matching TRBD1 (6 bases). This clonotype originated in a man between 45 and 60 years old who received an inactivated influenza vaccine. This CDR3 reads CSASLPMTAGQGRTWVNTEAFF. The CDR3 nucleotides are TGCAGTGCTAGCCTTCCGATGACCGCGGGGCAGGGGAGGACGTGGGTGAACACTGAAGCTTTCTTT.